Shown below are 24 T cell receptor beta chains from a single sample sequenced in a study of blood T cell repertoires in COVID-19. The method was immunoSEQ multiplex PCR; TCRdb's version includes in-frame clones alone and lacks a portion of them. The data hold more than 75,000 clones, with roughly 78% observed a single time. Sequenced: peripheral blood. These receptor sequences come from a man aged 55-75 years with acute or convalescent COVID-19.

This clone came up a few times. The sample contains more than one DNA sequence encoding this CDR3. CDR3 bases: TGTGCCAGCTCTCCCGGCCAAGGGGACAATCAGCCCCAGCATTTT. Translation: CASSPGQGDNQPQHF. The genes are TRBV18 and TRBJ1-5; the D gene is possibly TRBD1 (5 bases). Trimming pared 6 bases from V and 3 bases from J, leaving 15 bases between. This CDR3 comprises 15 residues. CDR1 and CDR2 from the germline V gene are KGHSH and LQKENI.

The V call is TRBV11-2, the J call TRBJ1-2; TRBD1 agrees at 7 bases. CDR3 length: 15 residues. Looked up from germline, CDR1 is SGHAT and CDR2 is FQNNGV. J lost 6 bases, V lost 1 base, and 8 bases had no gene match. CDR3 nucleotides: TGTGCCAGCAGCTTAGGGGACAGACCTCAAAATGGCTACACCTTC. As protein: CASSLGDRPQNGYTF.

This sequence joins TRBV28 and TRBJ2-3, with a possible D match to TRBD2 (6 bases). Germline V CDR1 and CDR2: MDHEN, SYDVKM. This CDR3 is built from 16 residues. V gave up 6 bases and J gave up 3 bases, with 19 bases separating them. As DNA, the CDR3 is TGTGCCAGCAGATCCCCCCCGGGAGTGAATACAGATACGCAGTATTTT. Protein: CASRSPPGVNTDTQYF.

V usage is TRBV28 and J usage is TRBJ2-5; 7 bases are shared with TRBD2. Germline assignment: CDR1 MDHEN and CDR2 SYDVKM. CDR3 length equals 16 residues. V lost 7 bases and J lost 2; bases outside the gene matches: 13. The CDR3 DNA reads TGTGCCAGCACTACCCGCGGCCGGGACTATCAAGAGACCCAGTACTTC. As protein: CASTTRGRDYQETQYF. The complete variable domain, with remaining parts taken from reference TRBV28 and TRBJ2-5, reads DVKVTQSSRYLVKRTGEKVFLECVQDMDHENMFWYRQDPGLGLRLIYFSYDVKMKEKGDIPEGYSVSREKKERFSLILESASTNQTSMYLCASTTRGRDYQETQYFGPGTRLLVL.

J is TRBJ1-6 and V is TRBV6-5; 8 nucleotides line up with TRBD1. The CDR3 totals 15 residues. J was trimmed by 10 bases and V by 5 bases; bases with no gene match: 10. Germline lookup yields CDR1 MNHEY and CDR2 SVGAGI. CDR3 loop: CASSIPGGESSPLHF. In DNA form, the CDR3 reads TGTGCCAGCAGTATTCCAGGGGGCGAATCCTCACCCCTCCACTTT.

The chain uses TRBV5-8 and TRBJ2-1, with 7 bases fitting TRBD1. CDR3 length: 12 residues. Germline loops: CDR1 SGHTS, CDR2 YDEGEE. Trimming took 5 bases from V and 15 from J; bases not matched to a gene: 11. CDR3 bases: TGTGCCAGCAGGTTTAACAGGGGACCCTGGTTCTTC. Its translation is CASRFNRGPWFF.

This chain links TRBV5-1 with TRBJ2-1, with 10 bases that match TRBD1. V gave up 2 bases and J gave up 9 bases; unmatched junction bases: 8. Germline CDR1 is SGHRS and CDR2 is YFSETQ. The CDR3 contains 15 residues. CDR3: CASSLPGQGMGEQFF. The CDR3 nucleotides read TGCGCCAGCAGCTTACCGGGACAGGGGATGGGTGAGCAGTTCTTC.

The rearrangement links TRBV2 to TRBJ2-2; 14 nucleotides align to TRBD2. CDR1 SNHLY and CDR2 FYNNEI come from the germline V gene. With V trimmed by 1 base and J by 9 bases, 4 bases remained unmatched. The CDR3 is 16 amino acids. CDR3 DNA sequence: TGTGCCAGCAGTGAAGGACTAGCGGGGGGGTACAGGGAGCTGTTTTTT. This codes for CASSEGLAGGYRELFF.

The chain combines TRBV6-2 or TRBV6-3 with TRBJ2-1; a possible D gene is TRBD2 (6 bases). Germline CDR1 is MNHEY and CDR2 is SVGEGT. This CDR3 has 16 amino acids. Trimming stripped 5 bases from V and 7 bases from J, with 21 bases between. The CDR3 sequence: CASSPLARRRTNEQFF. The DNA for the CDR3 is TGTGCCAGCAGTCCGCTAGCGAGACGGAGAACGAATGAGCAGTTCTTC.

As DNA, the CDR3 is TGTGCCAGCAGCTTGGAGGGGGGAGGGGAGCAGTACTTC. Translating it yields CASSLEGGGEQYF. The chain couples TRBV5-4 to TRBJ2-7; D may be TRBD2 (7 bases). There are 13 residues in the CDR3. V lost 0 bases to trimming and J lost 7 bases, with 11 bases between them. Germline loops: CDR1 SGHNT, CDR2 YYREEE (reference sequence).

The chain combines TRBV7-9 with TRBJ1-1; 10 bases agree with TRBD1. The CDR3 loop spans 14 amino acids. The V gene's germline CDR1 is SEHNR and CDR2 FQNEAQ (reference sequence). V lost 5 bases, J lost 6 bases, and 6 bases stayed unmatched. The CDR3 sequence is CASSPSGTGAEAFF. In DNA, the CDR3 is TGTGCCAGCAGCCCATCCGGGACAGGGGCTGAAGCTTTCTTT.

This chain links TRBV7-8 with TRBJ2-1, with 9 bases that match TRBD1. This CDR3 region has 14 residues. The V gene end was trimmed by 5 bases and the J gene end by 5 bases; junction bases not matched to a gene: 4. The germline V gene has CDR1 SGHVS and CDR2 FQNEAQ. The CDR3 is CASSAWTGDNEQFF. In DNA, the CDR3 is TGTGCCAGCAGCGCATGGACAGGGGACAATGAGCAGTTCTTC.

The chain carries TRBV7-2 and TRBJ2-7, with a possible D match to TRBD1 (7 bases). CDR1 SGHTA and CDR2 FQGNSA come from the germline V gene. V lost 8 bases and J 1 base, leaving 18 bases between the germline ends. This CDR3 comprises 15 residues. Here the CDR3 reads CASHQGGSRSYEQYF. CDR3 in DNA: TGTGCCAGCCATCAGGGGGGTAGCAGATCCTACGAGCAGTACTTC.

The chain has TRBV7-9 and TRBJ1-6; 7 bases match TRBD1. Trimming removed 5 bases from V and 9 bases from J; junction bases left unmatched: 7. From germline, CDR1 is SEHNR and CDR2 FQNEAQ (reference sequence). The CDR3 consists of 14 residues. The CDR3 loop reads CASSGTGVFSPLHF. CDR3 DNA sequence: TGTGCCAGCAGCGGTACAGGGGTTTTTTCACCCCTCCACTTT.

The chain links TRBV11-2 to TRBJ2-1; D gene ambiguous. This CDR3 contains 16 residues. V was cut by 0 bases and J by 2 bases, with 11 bases left in between. Germline-derived CDR1 and CDR2 are SGHAT and FQNNGV. The CDR3 is CASSLDRANAYNEQFF. Written as DNA, the CDR3 is TGTGCCAGCAGCTTAGACCGAGCGAACGCCTACAATGAGCAGTTCTTC.

This chain connects TRBV28 to TRBJ1-3; a possible D gene is TRBD1 (5 bases). Germline V gives CDR1 MDHEN, CDR2 SYDVKM. The CDR3 consists of 16 residues. V was pared by 5 bases and J by 0 bases, with 14 bases between. The CDR3 loop is CASSPPGALSGNTIYF. The CDR3 nucleotides are TGTGCCAGCAGTCCACCTGGGGCCCTCTCTGGAAACACCATATATTTT.

In its sample, this clone was seen once. J is TRBJ2-6 and V is TRBV30; D uncertain. Germline assignment: CDR1 GTSNPN and CDR2 SVGIG (reference sequence). This CDR3 comprises 14 residues. Trimming took off 4 bases at V and 0 bases at J, with 7 bases between the two ends. The DNA for the CDR3 is TGTGCCTGGAAAATTTACTCTGGGGCCAACGTCCTGACTTTC. Translation: CAWKIYSGANVLTF.

The chain has TRBV12-5 and TRBJ2-2, with D perhaps TRBD2 (5 bases). Between the trimmed V and J ends, which lost 1 base and 5 bases, there was a span of 5 bases. The germline V gene encodes CDR1 LGHNT and CDR2 FRNRAP. This CDR3 has 13 amino acids. The CDR3 loop is CASGLGETGELFF. The CDR3 region has the DNA TGTGCTAGTGGTTTGGGGGAGACCGGGGAGCTGTTTTTT.

The chain carries TRBV6-5 and TRBJ2-7; 10 bases are shared with TRBD2. Losses at the gene ends were 2 bases for V and 3 bases for J; bases not matched to a gene: 4. CDR1 is MNHEY and CDR2 is SVGAGI in the germline V gene. This CDR3 contains 15 residues. This CDR3 is CASSYTASGSYEQYF. In DNA, the CDR3 is TGTGCCAGCAGTTACACAGCTAGCGGGAGCTACGAGCAGTACTTC.

This sequence joins TRBV9 and TRBJ1-2; possible D gene TRBD1, 5 bases. CDR3 length: 13 residues. Trimming stripped 5 bases from V and 0 bases from J, with 8 bases between. Germline V gene sequence: CDR1 SGDLS, CDR2 YYNGEE. This chain's CDR3 is CASSPDTNYGYTF. The CDR3 DNA follows: TGTGCCAGCAGTCCGGACACTAACTATGGCTACACCTTC. Combining the CDR3 with reference TRBV9 and TRBJ1-2 gives the whole variable domain DSGVTQTPKHLITATGQRVTLRCSPRSGDLSVYWYQQSLDQGLQFLIQYYNGEERAKGNILERFSAQQFPDLHSELNLSSLELGDSALYFCASSPDTNYGYTFGSGTRLTVV.

The V and J genes are TRBV19 and TRBJ1-5, with no clear D. Per germline, CDR1 LNHDA and CDR2 SQIVND (reference sequence). The CDR3 extends over 13 amino acids. The V end lost 7 bases, the J end lost 2 bases, and 9 bases lay between the germline ends. The CDR3 sequence is CASTMAGNQPQHF. Here the CDR3 DNA reads TGTGCCAGTACCATGGCTGGCAATCAGCCCCAGCATTTT.

The chain recombines TRBV27 with TRBJ1-2; 9 nucleotides align to TRBD1. Trimming removed 2 bases from V and 6 bases from J; junction bases left unmatched: 7. Germline-derived CDR1 and CDR2 are MNHEY and SMNVEV (reference sequence). This CDR3 contains 15 residues. CDR3 region: CASSLIRDRAHGYTF. The CDR3 bases are TGTGCCAGCAGTTTAATTAGGGACAGGGCCCATGGCTACACCTTC.

The rearrangement uses TRBV7-9 and TRBJ1-3; TRBD1 aligns across 7 bases. Germline trimming cut 2 bases from V and 0 bases from J; bases unmatched to any gene: 7. Germline CDR1 SEHNR, CDR2 FQNEAQ (reference sequence). The CDR3 has 17 amino acids. In DNA form, the CDR3 reads TGTGCCAGCAGCTTAAATCAGGGACAGATCTCTGGAAACACCATATATTTT. It specifies CASSLNQGQISGNTIYF. The full variable domain, its missing parts supplied by reference TRBV7-9 and TRBJ1-3, is DTGVSQNPRHKITKRGQNVTFRCDPISEHNRLYWYRQTLGQGPEFLTYFQNEAQLEKSRLLSDRFSAERPKGSFSTLEIQRTEQGDSAMYLCASSLNQGQISGNTIYFGEGSWLTVV.

V and J are TRBV19 and TRBJ1-5; TRBD1 is a possible D gene (6 bases). Trimming left V 6 bases short and J 0 bases short, with 15 bases between. CDR1 is LNHDA and CDR2 is SQIVND in the germline V gene (reference sequence). The CDR3 sequence is 16 residues long. The CDR3 here is CASRRQGLNSNQPQHF. CDR3 bases: TGTGCCAGTAGACGTCAGGGGCTCAATAGCAATCAGCCCCAGCATTTT.